This note documents a single T cell receptor (beta chain) sequence. In the original processing: Amplification of reference gene primers provided the estimated nucleated cell counts. Assay: immunoSEQ multiplex PCR; the TCRdb copy retains only in-frame clones and omits some. The DNA was the basis for D and trimming; V, J and clone size are from that table. The sample holds approximately 21,000 clones, over 65% seen once. Trimming cost V 3 bases and J 4 bases; bases outside gene matches: 6. The V gene's germline CDR1 is LGHDT and CDR2 YNNKEL (reference sequence). This CDR3 region has 15 residues. This specimen belongs to a study of blood T cell repertoires in COVID-19. In the study overall: Sources were T cells, B-cell-depleted T cells, or PBMCs; the material itself was cDNA or gDNA.

The chain uses TRBV3-1 (or the pseudogene TRBV3-2) and TRBJ2-1; TRBD1 aligns across 7 bases. The source is a human donor in a cohort sampled during active or convalescent COVID-19. Sequenced sample: peripheral blood. CDR3 loop: CASSHGQAHYNEQFF. The CDR3 DNA reads TGTGCCAGCAGCCACGGACAGGCACATTACAATGAGCAGTTCTTC.